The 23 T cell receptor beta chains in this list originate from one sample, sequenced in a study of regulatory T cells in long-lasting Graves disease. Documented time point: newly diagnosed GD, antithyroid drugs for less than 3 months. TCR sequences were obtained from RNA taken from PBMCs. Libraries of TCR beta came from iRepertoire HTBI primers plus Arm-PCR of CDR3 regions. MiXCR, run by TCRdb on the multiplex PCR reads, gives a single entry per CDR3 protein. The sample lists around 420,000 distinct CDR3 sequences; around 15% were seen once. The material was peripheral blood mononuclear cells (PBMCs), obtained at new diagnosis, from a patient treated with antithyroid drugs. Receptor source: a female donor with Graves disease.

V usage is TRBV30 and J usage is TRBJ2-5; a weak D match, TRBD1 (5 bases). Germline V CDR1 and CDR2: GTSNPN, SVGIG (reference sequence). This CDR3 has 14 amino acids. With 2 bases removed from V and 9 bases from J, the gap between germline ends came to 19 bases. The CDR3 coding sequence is TGTGCCTGGAGTAAAGGACACCCCGTCGCGGCCCAGTACTTC. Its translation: CAWSKGHPVAAQYF.

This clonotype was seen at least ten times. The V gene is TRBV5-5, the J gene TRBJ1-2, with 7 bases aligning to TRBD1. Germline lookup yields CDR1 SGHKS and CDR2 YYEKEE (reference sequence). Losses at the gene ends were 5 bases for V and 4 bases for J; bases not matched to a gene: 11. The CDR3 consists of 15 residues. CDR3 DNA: TGTGCCAGCAGTGATAGACAGGGAAACCGCTATGGCTACACCTTC. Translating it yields CASSDRQGNRYGYTF.

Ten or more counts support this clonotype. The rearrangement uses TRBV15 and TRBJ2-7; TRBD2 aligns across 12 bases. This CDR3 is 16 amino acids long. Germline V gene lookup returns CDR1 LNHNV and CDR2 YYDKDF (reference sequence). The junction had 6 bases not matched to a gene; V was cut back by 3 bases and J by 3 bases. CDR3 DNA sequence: TGTGCCACCAGCAGTCCCCCGGGACTAGCGGGCTACGAGCAGTACTTC. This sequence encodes CATSSPPGLAGYEQYF.

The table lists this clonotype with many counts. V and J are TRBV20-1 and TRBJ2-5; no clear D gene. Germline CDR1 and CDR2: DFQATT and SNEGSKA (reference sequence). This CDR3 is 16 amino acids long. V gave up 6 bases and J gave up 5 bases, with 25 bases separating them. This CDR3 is CSAPRPVTHDGETQYF. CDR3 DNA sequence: TGCAGTGCCCCACGGCCCGTGACGCACGACGGGGAGACCCAGTACTTC.

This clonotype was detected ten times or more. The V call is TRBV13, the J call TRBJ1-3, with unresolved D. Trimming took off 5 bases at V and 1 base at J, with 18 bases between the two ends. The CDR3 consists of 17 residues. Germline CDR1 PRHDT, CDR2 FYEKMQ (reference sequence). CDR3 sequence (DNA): TGTGCCAGCAGCCCCGCCCCCCCAGCAGATTCTGGAAACACCATATATTTT. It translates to CASSPAPPADSGNTIYF.

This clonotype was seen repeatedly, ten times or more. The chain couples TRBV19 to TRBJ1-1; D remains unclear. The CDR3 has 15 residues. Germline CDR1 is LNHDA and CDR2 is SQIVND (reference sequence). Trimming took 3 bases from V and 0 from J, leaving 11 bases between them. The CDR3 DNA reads TGTGCCAGTAGTATCCCGACAACGCTGAACACTGAAGCTTTCTTT. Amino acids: CASSIPTTLNTEAFF.

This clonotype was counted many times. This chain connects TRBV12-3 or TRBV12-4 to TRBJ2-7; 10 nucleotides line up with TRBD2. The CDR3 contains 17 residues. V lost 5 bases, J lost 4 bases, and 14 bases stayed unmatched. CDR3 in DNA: TGTGCCAGCAGTGGTTTTAGCGGGAGGTCGGCTTGGTACGAGCAGTACTTC. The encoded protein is CASSGFSGRSAWYEQYF.

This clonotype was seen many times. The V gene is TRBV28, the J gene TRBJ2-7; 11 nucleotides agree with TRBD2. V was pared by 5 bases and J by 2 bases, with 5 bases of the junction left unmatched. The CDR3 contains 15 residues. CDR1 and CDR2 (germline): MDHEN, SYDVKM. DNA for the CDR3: TGTGCCAGCAGTCCCGGGACTAGCGGACCCTACGAGCAGTACTTC. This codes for CASSPGTSGPYEQYF.

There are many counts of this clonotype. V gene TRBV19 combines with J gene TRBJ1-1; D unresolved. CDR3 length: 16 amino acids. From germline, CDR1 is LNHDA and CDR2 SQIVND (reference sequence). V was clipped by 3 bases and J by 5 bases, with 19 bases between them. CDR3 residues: CASSIARDTRRTEAFF. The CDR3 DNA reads TGTGCCAGTAGTATCGCGAGAGACACCCGAAGGACTGAAGCTTTCTTT. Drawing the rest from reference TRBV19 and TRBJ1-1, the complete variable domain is DGGITQSPKYLFRKEGQNVTLSCEQNLNHDAMYWYRQDPGQGLRLIYYSQIVNDFQKGDIAEGYSVSREKKESFPLTVTSAQKNPTAFYLCASSIARDTRRTEAFFGQGTRLTVV.

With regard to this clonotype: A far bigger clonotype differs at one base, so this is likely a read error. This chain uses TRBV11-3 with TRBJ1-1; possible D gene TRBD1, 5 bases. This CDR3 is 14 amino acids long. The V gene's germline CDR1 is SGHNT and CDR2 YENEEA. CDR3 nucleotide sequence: TGTGCCAGCAGCTCCCAGGGTTGGGCGGCTGAAGCTCTCTTT. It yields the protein CASSSQGWAAEALF.

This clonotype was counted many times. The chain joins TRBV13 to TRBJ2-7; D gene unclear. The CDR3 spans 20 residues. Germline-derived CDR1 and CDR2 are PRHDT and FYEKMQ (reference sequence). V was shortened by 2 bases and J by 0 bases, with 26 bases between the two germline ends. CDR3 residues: CASSLKTPQLPGPPSYEQYF. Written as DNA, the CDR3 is TGTGCCAGCAGCTTAAAAACTCCGCAGCTTCCGGGCCCACCCTCCTACGAGCAGTACTTC.

CDR3 DNA sequence: TGTGCCAGCAGCTTAAACGGACTAGCGGGAAGCACAGATACGCAGTATTTT. Amino acids: CASSLNGLAGSTDTQYF. The chain employs TRBV7-3 and TRBJ2-3, with TRBD2 matching 12 bases. The CDR3 length is 17 residues. In germline, CDR1 is SGHTA, CDR2 FQGTGA. V lost 1 base to trimming and J lost 0 bases; unmatched junction nucleotides: 2.

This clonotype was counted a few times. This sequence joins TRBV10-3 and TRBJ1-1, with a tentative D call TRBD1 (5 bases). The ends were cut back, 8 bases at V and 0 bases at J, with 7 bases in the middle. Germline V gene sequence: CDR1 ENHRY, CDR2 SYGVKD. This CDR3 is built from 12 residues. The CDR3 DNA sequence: TGTGCCATCGGGGCCGTGAACACTGAAGCTTTCTTT. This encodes CAIGAVNTEAFF.

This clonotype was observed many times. DNA for the CDR3: TGTGCCAGCAGCCTGGACAGCCTATCCCCTGAAGCTTTCTTT. Its translation: CASSLDSLSPEAFF. V and J are TRBV7-3 and TRBJ1-1; TRBD1 might be the D (6 bases). Germline V gene lookup returns CDR1 SGHTA and CDR2 FQGTGA. Trimming took 5 bases from V and 6 from J, leaving 16 bases between them. The CDR3 sequence is 14 residues long.

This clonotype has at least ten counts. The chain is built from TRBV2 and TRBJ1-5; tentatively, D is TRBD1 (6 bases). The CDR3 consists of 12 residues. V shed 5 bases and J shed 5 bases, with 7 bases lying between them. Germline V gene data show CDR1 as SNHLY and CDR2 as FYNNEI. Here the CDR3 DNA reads TGTGCCAGCAGTACAGGGCATCAGCCCCAGCATTTT. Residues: CASSTGHQPQHF.

For the CDR3, the DNA is TGCGCCAGCAGTGATCGACAGGGGGGAAACACTGAAGCTTTCTTT. Its protein is CASSDRQGGNTEAFF. V and J are TRBV10-2 and TRBJ1-1; 9 bases line up with TRBD1. The CDR3 consists of 15 residues. In germline, CDR1 is WSHSY, CDR2 SAAADI. With V trimmed by 3 bases and J by 2 bases, 4 bases remained unmatched.

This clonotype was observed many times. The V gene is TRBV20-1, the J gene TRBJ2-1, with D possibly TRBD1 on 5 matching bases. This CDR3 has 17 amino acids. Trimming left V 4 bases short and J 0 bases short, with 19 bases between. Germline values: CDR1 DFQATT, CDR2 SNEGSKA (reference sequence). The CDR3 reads CSANWGGAISSYNEQFF. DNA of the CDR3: TGCAGTGCTAATTGGGGCGGTGCTATAAGCTCCTACAATGAGCAGTTCTTC.

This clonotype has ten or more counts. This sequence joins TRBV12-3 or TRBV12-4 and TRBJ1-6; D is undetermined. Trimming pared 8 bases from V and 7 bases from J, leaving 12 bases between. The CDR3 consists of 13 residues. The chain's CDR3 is CASGYSANSPLHF. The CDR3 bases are TGTGCCAGCGGATACAGCGCCAATTCACCCCTCCACTTT.

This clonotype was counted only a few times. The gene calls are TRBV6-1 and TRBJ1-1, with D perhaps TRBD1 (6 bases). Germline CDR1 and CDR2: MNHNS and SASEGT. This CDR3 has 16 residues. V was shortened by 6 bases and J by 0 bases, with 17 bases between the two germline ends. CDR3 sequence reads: CASSPQTGQLNTEAFF. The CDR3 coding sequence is TGTGCCAGCAGCCCCCAAACGGGACAACTGAACACTGAAGCTTTCTTT.

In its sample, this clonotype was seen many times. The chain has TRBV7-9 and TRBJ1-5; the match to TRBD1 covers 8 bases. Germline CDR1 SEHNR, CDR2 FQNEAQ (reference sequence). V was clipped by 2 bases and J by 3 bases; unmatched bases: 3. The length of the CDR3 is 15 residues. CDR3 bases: TGTGCCAGCAGCTTAACGGGACAGGACAATCAGCCCCAGCATTTT. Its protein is CASSLTGQDNQPQHF. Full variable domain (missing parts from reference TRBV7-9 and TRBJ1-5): DTGVSQNPRHKITKRGQNVTFRCDPISEHNRLYWYRQTLGQGPEFLTYFQNEAQLEKSRLLSDRFSAERPKGSFSTLEIQRTEQGDSAMYLCASSLTGQDNQPQHFGDGTRLSIL.

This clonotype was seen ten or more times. CDR3 bases: TGTGCCAGCAGCTTATTCTACAGGGATTATCAGCCCCAGCATTTT. This codes for CASSLFYRDYQPQHF. This sequence joins TRBV7-2 and TRBJ1-5; D is perhaps TRBD1 (6 bases). The V gene lost 2 bases and the J gene lost 5 bases, with 13 bases spanning the gap. Germline CDR1 and CDR2: SGHTA and FQGNSA. The CDR3 length is 15 residues.

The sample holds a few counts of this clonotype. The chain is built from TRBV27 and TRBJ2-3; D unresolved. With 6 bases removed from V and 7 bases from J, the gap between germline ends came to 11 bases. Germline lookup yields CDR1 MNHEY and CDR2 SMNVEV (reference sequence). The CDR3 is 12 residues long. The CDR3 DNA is TGTGCCAGCAGCTCCCCCCAGTATACGCAGTATTTT. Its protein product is CASSSPQYTQYF.

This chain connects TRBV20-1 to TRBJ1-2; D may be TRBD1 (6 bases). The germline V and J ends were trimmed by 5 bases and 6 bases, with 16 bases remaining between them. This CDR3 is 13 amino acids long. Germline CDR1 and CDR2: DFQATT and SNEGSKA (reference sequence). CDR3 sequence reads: CSAFNRAGDGYTF. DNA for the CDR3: TGCAGTGCTTTTAACAGGGCGGGGGATGGCTACACCTTC.